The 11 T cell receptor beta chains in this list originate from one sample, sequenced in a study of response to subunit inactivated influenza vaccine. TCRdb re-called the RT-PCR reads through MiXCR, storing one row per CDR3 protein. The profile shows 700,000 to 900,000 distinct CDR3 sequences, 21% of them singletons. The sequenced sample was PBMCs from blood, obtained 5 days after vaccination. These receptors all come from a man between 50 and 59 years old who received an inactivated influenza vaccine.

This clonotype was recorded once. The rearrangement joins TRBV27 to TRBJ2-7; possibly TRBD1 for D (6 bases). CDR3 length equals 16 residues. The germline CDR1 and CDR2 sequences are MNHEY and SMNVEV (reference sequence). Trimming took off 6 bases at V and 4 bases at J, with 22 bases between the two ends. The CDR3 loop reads CASSLQGSAPLYEQYF. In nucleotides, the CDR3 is TGTGCCAGCAGCCTCCAGGGGAGCGCTCCGCTTTACGAGCAGTACTTC.

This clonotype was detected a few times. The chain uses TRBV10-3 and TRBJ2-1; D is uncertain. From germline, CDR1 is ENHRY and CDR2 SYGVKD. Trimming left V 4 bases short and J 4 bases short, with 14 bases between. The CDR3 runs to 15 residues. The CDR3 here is CAISVGVAGYNEQFF. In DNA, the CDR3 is TGTGCCATCAGTGTCGGCGTCGCAGGTTACAATGAGCAGTTCTTC.

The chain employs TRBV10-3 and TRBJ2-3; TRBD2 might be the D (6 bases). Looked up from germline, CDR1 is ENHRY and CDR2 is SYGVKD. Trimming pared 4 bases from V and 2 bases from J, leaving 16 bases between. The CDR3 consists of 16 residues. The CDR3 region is CAISGGDGLSTDTQYF. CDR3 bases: TGTGCCATCAGTGGGGGGGACGGACTATCCACAGATACGCAGTATTTT.

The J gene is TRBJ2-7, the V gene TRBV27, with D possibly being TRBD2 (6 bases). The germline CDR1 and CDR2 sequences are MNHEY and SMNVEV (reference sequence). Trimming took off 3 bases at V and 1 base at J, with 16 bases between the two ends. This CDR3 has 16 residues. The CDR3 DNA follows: TGTGCCAGCAGTTTTTCATCGGCGGGGTCTTCCTACGAGCAGTACTTC. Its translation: CASSFSSAGSSYEQYF.

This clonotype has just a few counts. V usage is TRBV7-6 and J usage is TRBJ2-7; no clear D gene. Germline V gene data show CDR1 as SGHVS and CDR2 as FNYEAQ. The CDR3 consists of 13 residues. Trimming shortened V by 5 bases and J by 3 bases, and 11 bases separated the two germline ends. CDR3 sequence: CASSESRYYEQYF. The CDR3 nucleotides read TGTGCCAGCAGCGAAAGCCGGTACTACGAGCAGTACTTC.

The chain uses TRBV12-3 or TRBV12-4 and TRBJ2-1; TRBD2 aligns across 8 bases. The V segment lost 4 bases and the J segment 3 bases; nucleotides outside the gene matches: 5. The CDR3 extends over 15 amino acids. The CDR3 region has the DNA TGTGCCAGCAGTTGGGCCGGGGGGGTCTACAATGAGCAGTTCTTC. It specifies CASSWAGGVYNEQFF.

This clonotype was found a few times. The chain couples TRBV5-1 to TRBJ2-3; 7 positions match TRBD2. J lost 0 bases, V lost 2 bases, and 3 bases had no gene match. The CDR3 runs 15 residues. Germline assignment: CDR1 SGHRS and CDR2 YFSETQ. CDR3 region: CASSLSGESTDTQYF. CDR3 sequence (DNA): TGCGCCAGCAGCTTAAGCGGGGAAAGCACAGATACGCAGTATTTT.

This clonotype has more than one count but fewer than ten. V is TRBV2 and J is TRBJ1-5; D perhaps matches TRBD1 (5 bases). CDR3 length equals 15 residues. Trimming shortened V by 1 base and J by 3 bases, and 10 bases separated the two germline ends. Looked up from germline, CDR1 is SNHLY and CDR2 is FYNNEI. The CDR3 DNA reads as TGTGCCAGCAGTGAAGTAAGGGGTCCCAATCAGCCCCAGCATTTT. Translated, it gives CASSEVRGPNQPQHF.

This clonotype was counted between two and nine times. The CDR3 DNA follows: TGTGCCAGCAGTCCCCCCGGGACAGGGTGGATCGGGGAGCTGTTTTTT. Translated, it gives CASSPPGTGWIGELFF. V usage is TRBV27 and J usage is TRBJ2-2; 9 positions match TRBD1. The CDR3 sequence is 16 residues long. Germline CDR1 MNHEY, CDR2 SMNVEV (reference sequence). The V segment lost 5 bases and the J segment 7 bases; nucleotides outside the gene matches: 11.

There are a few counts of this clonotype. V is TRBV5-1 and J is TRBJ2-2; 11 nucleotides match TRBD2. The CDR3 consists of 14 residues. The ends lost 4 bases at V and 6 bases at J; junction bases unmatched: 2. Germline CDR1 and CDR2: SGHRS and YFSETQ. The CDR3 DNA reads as TGCGCCAGCAGCGAGGGACTAGCGGCCGGGGAGCTGTTTTTT. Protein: CASSEGLAAGELFF.

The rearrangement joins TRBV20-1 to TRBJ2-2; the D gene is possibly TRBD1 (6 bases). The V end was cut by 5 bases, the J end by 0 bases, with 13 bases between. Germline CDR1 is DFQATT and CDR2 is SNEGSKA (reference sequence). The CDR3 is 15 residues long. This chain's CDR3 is CSAAQGHANTGELFF. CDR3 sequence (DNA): TGCAGTGCTGCACAGGGACACGCGAACACCGGGGAGCTGTTTTTT.